This TCR beta chain is drawn from a study of blood T cells in healthy people across ages (dated by TCRdb to 2013 to 2016). Broadly, across the study: Template switching captured roughly one uniquely barcoded TCR beta cDNA molecule per two T cells in model experiments. Donors were grouped into four age groups: young (average 16 years), middle-aged (over 35), aged (around 60) and long-lived (around 82). For two donors (one aged 18 to 29 and one aged 80 or older), the study analyzed two additional independent replicas of 1 million unique cDNA reads from the same blood draw. The study measured age-related changes in TCR beta repertoire diversity using deep sequencing normalized with unique cDNA molecular identifiers. Paper-wide results and their limitations: Compared with the aged group, more naive CD4+ T cells, fewer expanded clones and increased TCR diversity were shown by the long-lived group, suggesting age selection. The percentage of naive T cells measured by flow cytometry correlated strongly with observed TCR beta diversity. Estimates of total diversity from one million sequenced T cells were regarded as lower bounds and underestimates. Because the CMV infection status of the donors was unknown, age-related changes in expanded clonotypes may potentially have been confounded. Conclusive comparison of naive and antigen-experienced compartments was prevented by the profiling of bulk unsorted PBMCs. Observed TCR beta diversity per million T cells fell roughly linearly with age, and a significant reduction was already apparent by age roughly 40.

The sample holds a few counts of this clonotype. Its antigen remains undetermined. Base qualities are not provided; no much larger clone lies one nucleotide away. Including the terminal cysteine and phenylalanine, the CDR3 comprises 17 residues. The CDR3 DNA has 51 bases and is translated from base 1. CDR1 SGHVS and CDR2 FQNEAQ were looked up in the germline V gene. V loses 1 base at its end and J loses 0 bases; junction bases beyond the gene matches: 5. The donors were roughly 40 Caucasian individuals from Russia, aged roughly 6 to 90 years, who were systemically healthy. Around 9.9 milliliters of peripheral blood were collected from each donor into EDTA-treated Vacutainer tubes. Ficoll-Paque density-gradient centrifugation was used to isolate PBMCs, with at least 6.5 million per sample. Total RNA, at least 5 micrograms per sample, was extracted from PBMCs with Trizol reagent. The percentages of naive CD45RAhigh/CD27high T cells were determined by flow cytometry on a PBMC aliquot from every donor.

Libraries were prepared through 5' RACE. Sequencing took place on an Illumina HiSeq 2500. The second PCR ran for about 6 to 12 cycles and used a J-beta primer mix along with a sample-barcoded 5' primer. A unique molecular identifier was introduced onto each TCR beta cDNA molecule by a template-switch 5' adaptor carrying 12 random nucleotides. Each sample yielded at least 2.5 million CDR3-containing paired-end reads. All of the RNA was converted into first-strand cDNA using the Mint cDNA synthesis kit, with a TRBC-specific oligonucleotide serving as the primer. All cDNA was treated with uracil-DNA glycosylase and then went through a first 18-cycle PCR with the universal primers M1SS and BC2_uni_R. The published analysis was carried out like this. For normalization, 1 million high-quality reads, each with a distinct molecular identifier, were randomly selected from each sample. Reads with shared molecular identifiers were discarded instead of being binned into consensus sequences. MiTCR, set to a Q25 quality threshold and the strictest error-elimination algorithm, was used for CDR3 identification, clonotype clustering and error correction. A nonparametric unseen species model using Euler transformation provided a lower-bound estimate of total TCR beta diversity. In TCRdb, the public reads were trimmed at Q25 with fastp and aligned with MiXCR, with productive beta chains retained. Under each unique CDR3 protein, matching rows form one entry showing the most common genes and DNA. The V and J calls reflect TCRdb's pipeline rather than the authors' work. The sample has some 1,000,000 distinct CDR3 sequences on record, around 27% of them singletons. 0.65% to 0.95% of the sample goes to the ten largest clones.

This sample was also put to use in a study of T cells of mothers and their children. The second investigation adds: Nine systemically healthy Caucasian individuals served as donors, namely three mothers together with their six children. cDNA synthesis consumed the entire amount of extracted RNA, loaded at approximately 1.6 ug RNA in each 15 ul reaction. In the second PCR, the M1S primer added sample barcodes and 2-4 random nucleotides. More than 8 million TCR beta CDR3 reads were obtained from each mother, and about 3 million reads were obtained from each child. TCR recombination output is similarly shaped by thymic selection in related and unrelated pairs, with a minor effect exerted by inherited differences. Normalized repertoire overlap was always found to be slightly, but never significantly, higher in related mother-child pairs than in unrelated mother-child pairs. No persistent microchimeric T cell clones were found, with a detection sensitivity of roughly 92 clones per million clonotypes. In the study, deep NGS was used to compare the TCR beta repertoires of mothers and children, and features distinguishing related mother-child pairs from unrelated individuals were sought. Mothers averaged roughly 40 +/- 4 years of age and children averaged around 11 +/- 4 years. After adapter ligation with NEBNext reagents, the libraries were sequenced on Illumina HiSeq 2000 with 100+100 nt paired-end reads. To avoid cross-contamination, the mother libraries and the child libraries were prepared a month apart and sequenced in separate runs. Between roughly 450,000 and 2,000,000 distinct TCR beta clonotypes were identified per donor. Naive TCR beta clonotypes were estimated from low-frequency clonotypes matched to each donor's FACS-determined naive share, without sorting.

The receptor comes from a girl aged 2-10 years in good health. The chain joins TRBV7-8 to TRBJ2-3; the junction holds 9 bases that match TRBD2. The sequencing sample was made of blood. The CDR3 amino acid sequence is: CASSLEGLALSTDTQYF. Here is the DNA: TGTGCCAGCAGCTTAGAGGGACTAGCCCTTAGCACAGATACGCAGTATTTT.